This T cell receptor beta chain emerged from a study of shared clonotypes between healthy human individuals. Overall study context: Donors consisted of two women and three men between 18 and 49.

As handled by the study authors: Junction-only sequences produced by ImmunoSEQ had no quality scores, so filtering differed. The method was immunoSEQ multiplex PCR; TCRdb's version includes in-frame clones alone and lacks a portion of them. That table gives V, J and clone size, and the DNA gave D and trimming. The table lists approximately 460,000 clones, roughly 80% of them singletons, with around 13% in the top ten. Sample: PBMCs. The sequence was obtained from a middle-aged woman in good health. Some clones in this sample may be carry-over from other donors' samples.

For the CDR3, the DNA is TGCGCCAGCAGTAGAGGGGTTAGCACAGATACGCAGTATTTT. This gives the protein CASSRGVSTDTQYF. The chain joins TRBV4-3 to TRBJ2-3; the D gene could be TRBD1 or TRBD2 (5 bases each). V was shortened by 6 bases and J by 0 bases, with 10 bases between the two germline ends. The CDR3 is 14 residues long. Germline V gene sequence: CDR1 LGHNA, CDR2 YSLEER.